Listed below are T cell receptor beta chains from one sample, sequenced in a study of CD8 T cells in ankylosing spondylitis. TCRdb re-analysed the 5' RACE reads in MiXCR, keeping a single row per CDR3 protein. Of 450,000 to 550,000 distinct CDR3 sequences in the sample, over 4% were seen once. Specimen: blood, either unsorted or a sorted T cell fraction (not recorded which). All receptors derive from a male donor with ankylosing spondylitis. The CDR3 runs from the conserved cysteine through the conserved F or W. The D gene is left open where the match is weak. Expanded clones get a size class; other rows say once, few or many, or leave the size out.

clone_size j_call d_call v_call cdr3_aa cdr3_nt
many TRBJ1-1 TRBD1 TRBV9 CASSDRGGMNTEAFF TGTGCCAGCAGCGACAGGGGTGGGATGAACACTGAAGCTTTCTTT
many TRBJ1-1 NA TRBV7-2 CASSYRGGIPEAFF TGTGCCAGCAGTTATAGGGGGGGTATACCTGAAGCTTTCTTT
many TRBJ2-7 TRBD1 TRBV28 CASSFYRDRTGEQYF TGTGCCAGCAGTTTCTACCGGGACAGGACGGGCGAGCAGTACTTC
many TRBJ1-2 NA TRBV12-3/TRBV12-4 CASTLGGSGYTF TGTGCCAGCACCTTGGGGGGCTCTGGCTACACCTTC
many TRBJ1-1 NA TRBV12-3/TRBV12-4 CASSLDLTANTEAFF TGTGCCAGCAGTTTAGATCTTACAGCGAACACTGAAGCTTTCTTT
many TRBJ2-7 NA TRBV5-1 CASSLVARAGTLSYEQYF TGCGCCAGCAGCTTGGTCGCAAGGGCAGGGACTTTATCCTACGAGCAGTACTTC
many TRBJ2-2 NA TRBV7-9 CASSLVGPPGELFF TGTGCCAGCAGCTTAGTGGGGCCGCCCGGGGAGCTGTTTTTT
few TRBJ1-2 TRBD1 TRBV7-9 CASSPRTGFYGYTF TGTGCCAGCAGCCCTCGGACAGGGTTCTATGGCTACACCTTC
many TRBJ2-5 NA TRBV6-7 CASSPYPSPDLGTQYF TGTGCCAGCAGTCCTTATCCTTCGCCGGATTTGGGGACCCAGTACTTC
many TRBJ1-5 NA TRBV6-5 CASSYSADSNQPQHF TGTGCCAGCAGTTACTCGGCGGATAGCAATCAGCCCCAGCATTTT
many TRBJ2-3 NA TRBV12-3/TRBV12-4 CASSLGQGGFGDTQYF TGTGCCAGCAGTTTAGGGCAGGGTGGTTTTGGAGATACGCAGTATTTT
NA TRBJ2-7 NA TRBV21-1 CASSKDGGQYF TGTGCCAGCAGCAAAGACGGGGGGCAGTACTTC
many TRBJ1-4 NA TRBV20-1 CSAKYEKLFF TGCAGTGCCAAATACGAAAAACTGTTTTTT
many TRBJ1-1 TRBD1 TRBV6-5 CASSYEGAWTEAFF TGTGCCAGCAGTTACGAGGGGGCATGGACTGAAGCTTTCTTT
NA TRBJ2-7 NA TRBV4-1 CASSQPRQGSSYEQYF TGCGCCAGCAGCCAACCCCGGCAGGGGAGCTCCTACGAGCAGTACTTC
few TRBJ2-6 TRBD1 TRBV6-2/TRBV6-3 CASSHRPGQGAGANVLTF TGTGCCAGCAGTCACCGACCGGGACAGGGAGCCGGGGCCAACGTCCTGACTTTC
many TRBJ1-2 TRBD1 TRBV7-6 CASSLDRTGYGYTF TGTGCCAGCAGCTTAGACCGGACAGGCTATGGCTACACCTTC
many TRBJ2-1 NA TRBV5-1 CASSSDIARRSEQFF TGCGCCAGCAGTTCCGACATAGCCCGGCGAAGCGAGCAGTTCTTC
many TRBJ2-7 NA TRBV29-1 CSAVPGNYEQYF TGCAGCGCCGTGCCAGGGAACTACGAGCAGTACTTC
many TRBJ1-2 NA TRBV25-1 CASSGHGGGYTF TGTGCCAGCAGTGGGCACGGGGGTGGCTACACCTTC
many TRBJ1-6 NA TRBV7-9 CASSEGGSYNSPLHF TGTGCCAGCAGCGAGGGTGGCTCCTATAATTCACCCCTCCACTTT
many TRBJ2-3 NA TRBV11-2 CASIQVGAYPESTDTQYF TGTGCCAGCATCCAAGTGGGTGCTTACCCGGAAAGCACAGATACGCAGTATTTT
many TRBJ1-6 TRBD1 TRBV5-1 CASSLVGQGNSPLHF TGCGCCAGCAGCTTGGTGGGACAGGGCAATTCACCCCTCCACTTT
NA TRBJ2-2 NA TRBV28 CAISSQGWTGELLF TGTGCCATCAGTTCACAGGGTTGGACCGGGGAGCTGCTTTTT
many TRBJ1-5 NA TRBV7-9 CASSFQSTAQHF TGTGCCAGCAGCTTTCAGAGCACGGCCCAGCATTTT
NA TRBJ2-3 NA TRBV7-6 CASSLSSPSTDTQYF TGTGCCAGCAGCTTGTCTAGTCCTAGCACAGATACGCAGTATTTT
many TRBJ1-1 NA TRBV15 CATSRGERELVNTEAFF TGTGCCACCAGCAGAGGGGAACGGGAATTGGTGAACACTGAAGCTTTCTTT
many TRBJ2-1 NA TRBV7-6 CASSLSPAGIRYSEQFF TGTGCCAGCAGCTTAAGCCCGGCAGGGATTAGGTACAGTGAGCAGTTCTTC
few TRBJ2-3 NA TRBV20-1 CTPGYTRARSTDTQYF TGCACCCCCGGGTACACTCGGGCTCGGAGCACAGATACGCAGTATTTT
NA TRBJ2-7 TRBD2 TRBV20-1 CSAKGATSALPYEQYF TGCAGTGCTAAAGGGGCGACTAGCGCTTTACCCTACGAGCAGTACTTC
many TRBJ2-3 NA TRBV6-5 CASSHREYGDTQYF TGTGCCAGCAGTCACCGAGAGTACGGAGATACGCAGTATTTT
NA TRBJ1-5 NA TRBV7-2 CASSYGPIQPQHF TGTGCCAGCAGCTACGGCCCCATTCAGCCCCAGCATTTT
many TRBJ1-5 NA TRBV20-1 CSAREPNQPQHF TGCAGTGCTAGAGAACCGAATCAGCCCCAGCATTTT
many TRBJ1-2 NA TRBV28 CASSVDSNHGGYTF TGTGCCAGCAGTGTCGACAGTAACCACGGGGGCTACACCTTC
many TRBJ2-1 NA TRBV6-5 CASRRQTNEQFF TGTGCCAGCAGAAGACAGACCAATGAGCAGTTCTTC
NA TRBJ2-7 NA TRBV20-1 CSAHSYEQYF TGCAGTGCCCACTCCTACGAGCAGTACTTC
NA TRBJ1-5 TRBD1 TRBV5-5 CASSRGQYSNQPQHF TGTGCCAGCAGCCGGGGACAGTATAGCAATCAGCCCCAGCATTTT
NA TRBJ1-3 NA TRBV5-1 CASSPRQPRSGNTIYF TGCGCCAGCAGCCCTCGACAGCCCCGCTCTGGAAACACCATATATTTT
NA TRBJ1-2 TRBD1 TRBV3-1 CASSHLDRGVGYTF TGTGCCAGCAGCCACCTGGACAGGGGAGTTGGCTACACCTTC
NA TRBJ2-5 TRBD2 TRBV6-2/TRBV6-3 CASRALAGAQETQYF TGTGCCAGCAGAGCTCTAGCGGGGGCCCAAGAGACCCAGTACTTC
many TRBJ1-5 NA TRBV6-2/TRBV6-3 CASSYSIVRDQPQHF TGTGCCAGCAGTTACTCTATTGTAAGGGATCAGCCCCAGCATTTT
many TRBJ1-2 NA TRBV28 CASRPRGRGYTF TGTGCCAGCAGGCCCAGGGGTCGGGGCTACACCTTC
NA TRBJ2-1 TRBD2 TRBV7-2 CASSKWTSGNSYNEQFF TGTGCCAGCAGCAAATGGACTAGCGGGAACTCCTACAATGAGCAGTTCTTC
many TRBJ1-1 TRBD1 TRBV7-8 CASKKDRVLVAEAFF TGTGCCAGCAAGAAAGACAGGGTATTAGTTGCTGAAGCTTTCTTT
many TRBJ2-5 TRBD2 TRBV6-5 CASSYFSSGQETQYF TGTGCCAGCAGTTACTTCTCTAGCGGGCAAGAGACCCAGTACTTC
many TRBJ1-5 NA TRBV28 CASSLEGWRSNQPQHF TGTGCCAGCAGTTTGGAGGGGTGGAGGAGCAATCAGCCCCAGCATTTT
many TRBJ2-2 TRBD1 TRBV10-3 CAISEPTGVPTGELFF TGTGCCATCAGTGAGCCCACAGGGGTCCCCACCGGGGAGCTGTTTTTT
NA TRBJ2-1 TRBD1 TRBV4-3 CASSQDPRQGSLNEQFF TGCGCCAGCAGCCAAGATCCTAGACAGGGTTCCCTCAATGAGCAGTTCTTC
many TRBJ2-1 NA TRBV24-1 CATRYRVFTLGLGSYNEQFF TGTGCCACCAGATACCGGGTTTTTACCCTGGGACTCGGCTCCTACAATGAGCAGTTCTTC
many TRBJ2-7 TRBD1 TRBV10-2 CASSVTGGPYEQYF TGCGCCAGCAGTGTAACAGGGGGTCCCTACGAGCAGTACTTC
many TRBJ2-3 NA TRBV15 CATSRDLGTHTQYF TGTGCCACCAGCAGAGATCTGGGGACGCATACGCAGTATTTT
many TRBJ1-5 NA TRBV5-6 CASSELAGSNQPQHF TGTGCCAGCAGCGAGTTAGCAGGGAGCAATCAGCCCCAGCATTTT
many TRBJ1-1 TRBD1 TRBV10-3 CAIRFPGQGFTEAFF TGTGCCATCAGATTTCCGGGACAGGGTTTCACTGAAGCTTTCTTT
many TRBJ2-3 NA TRBV7-3 CASSPGWGGTDTQYF TGTGCCAGCAGCCCGGGATGGGGGGGCACAGATACGCAGTATTTT
many TRBJ2-6 NA TRBV6-5 CASSYSITSGANVLTF TGTGCCAGCAGTTATTCGATCACCTCTGGGGCCAACGTCCTGACTTTC